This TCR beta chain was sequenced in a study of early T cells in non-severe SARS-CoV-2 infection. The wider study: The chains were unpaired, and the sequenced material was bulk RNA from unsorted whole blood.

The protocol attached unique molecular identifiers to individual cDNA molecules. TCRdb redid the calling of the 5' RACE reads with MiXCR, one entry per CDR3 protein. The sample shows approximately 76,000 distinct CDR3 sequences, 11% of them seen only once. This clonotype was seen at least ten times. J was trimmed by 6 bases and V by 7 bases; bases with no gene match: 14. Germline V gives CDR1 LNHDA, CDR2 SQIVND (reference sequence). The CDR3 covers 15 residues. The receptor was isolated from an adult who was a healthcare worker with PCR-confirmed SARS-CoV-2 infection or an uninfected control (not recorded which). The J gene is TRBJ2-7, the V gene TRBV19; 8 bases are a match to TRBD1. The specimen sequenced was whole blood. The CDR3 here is CASTVTANRGIEQYF. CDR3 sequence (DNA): TGTGCCAGTACGGTGACTGCGAACAGGGGGATCGAGCAGTACTTC.